The 3 T cell receptor beta chains in this list originate from one sample, sequenced in a study of vaccination and CD4 T cells after COVID-19. The assay that was used to sequence DNA from cultured CD4+ T cells was the Oncomine TCR Beta short-read assay. TCRdb re-analysed the PCR reads in MiXCR, keeping a single row per CDR3 protein. The sample yields 8,000 to 9,000 distinct CDR3 sequences, around 48% seen once. Their recognized antigens are unknown. Treatment noted: approximately nine-day PBMC culture with coronavirus spike peptide pools or control peptides (ViraFEST assay). Samples of CD4+ T cells were obtained from the unexposed donor before the COVID-19 pandemic (2011-2018). The specimen sequenced was CD4+ T cells from blood, cultured in vitro. These receptors originate from a human donor in good health.

The chain is built from TRBV6-1 and TRBJ2-7; 11 bases are a match to TRBD2. CDR3 size: 16 residues. J gave up 0 bases and V 3 bases, and 4 bases lay outside the gene matches. From germline, CDR1 is MNHNS and CDR2 SASEGT. CDR3 DNA: TGTGCCAGCAGTGAGGGACTAGCGGTCGCCTCCTACGAGCAGTACTTC. This codes for CASSEGLAVASYEQYF.

This chain connects TRBV6-5 to TRBJ1-1; 9 nucleotides align to TRBD1. The CDR3 runs to 16 residues. The J segment lost 5 bases and the V segment lost 2 bases, leaving 9 bases of the junction unmatched. The germline V gene encodes CDR1 MNHEY and CDR2 SVGAGI. CDR3 bases: TGTGCCAGCAGTTACACCAAGACAGGGGGTCTAACTGAAGCTTTCTTT. It translates to CASSYTKTGGLTEAFF.

The chain has TRBV5-4 and TRBJ1-2; 9 nucleotides match TRBD1. The germline V gene encodes CDR1 SGHNT and CDR2 YYREEE (reference sequence). There are 18 residues in the CDR3. Trimming cost V 4 bases and J 5 bases; bases outside gene matches: 18. CDR3 region: CASSREQGAMPETYGYTF. CDR3 nucleotide sequence: TGTGCCAGCAGCCGGGAACAGGGGGCAATGCCGGAAACTTATGGCTACACCTTC.